This T cell receptor (beta chain) comes out of a study of T-cell memory formation after mild COVID-19. General observations from the study: CD4+ contracting clones were mainly CM and EM; CD8+ ones, EMRA. Second-wave clones reaching peak frequency on day 37 lacked confirmed SARS-CoV-2 specificity. Clones that contracted from day 15 to 85 had balanced CD4/CD8; later expanders were CD4+ biased.

TCRdb passed the 5' RACE reads through MiXCR, listing each CDR3 protein once. This table holds approximately 180,000 distinct CDR3 sequences, roughly 16% found once. The ends lost 5 bases at V and 6 bases at J; junction bases unmatched: 12. The CDR3 contains 15 residues. CDR1 MNHNY and CDR2 SVGAGI come from the germline V gene (reference sequence). In regard to this clonotype: Its specificity is not known.

This TCR was recovered from an adult woman who had mild COVID-19 (a few samples of this study predate the infection). Cell type and time point are not known. Specimen: PBMCs or a T cell subset sorted from them (not recorded which). The chain joins TRBV6-6 to TRBJ1-1; TRBD1 matches 7 bases. In DNA, the CDR3 is TGTGCCAGCAGTACCCGGACAGGCTTAATGGCTGAAGCTTTCTTT. It encodes CASSTRTGLMAEAFF.